This is a list of T cell receptor beta chains from one sample in a study of blood T cells in healthy people across ages. TCRdb independently ran MiXCR on the 5' RACE reads; one entry per CDR3 protein. This sample yields more than 800,000 distinct CDR3 sequences, of which 25% to 35% are seen a single time; roughly 17% belongs to the top ten. Sequenced sample: blood. These receptors were obtained from an elderly woman in good health. Both conserved end residues are part of each CDR3. The D gene is left open where the match is weak. Clone size, where shown, is once, few, many, or a class for clones that have expanded.

clone size: NA
V gene: TRBV6-5
CDR3 length: 16
J gene: TRBJ1-2
D gene: NA
CDR3 DNA: TGTGCCAGCAGTAAATTAGGACGGACACAGCTAGGTGGCTACACCTTC
CDR3 protein: CASSKLGRTQLGGYTF

clone size: many
V gene: TRBV7-6
CDR3 length: 15
J gene: TRBJ2-1
D gene: TRBD2
CDR3 DNA: TGTGCCAGCAGCGAAACTAGCGGGGGGGCCTTTGAGCAGTTCTTC
CDR3 protein: CASSETSGGAFEQFF

clone size: once
V gene: TRBV27
CDR3 length: 12
J gene: TRBJ1-1
D gene: NA
CDR3 DNA: TGTGCCAGCAGTATTGAGGTGCCTGAAGCTTTCTTT
CDR3 protein: CASSIEVPEAFF

clone size: many
V gene: TRBV4-3
CDR3 length: 14
J gene: TRBJ1-5
D gene: NA
CDR3 DNA: TGCGCCAGCAGCCAAGATAGGGGCAATCAGCCCCAGCATTTT
CDR3 protein: CASSQDRGNQPQHF

clone size: NA
V gene: TRBV18
CDR3 length: 17
J gene: TRBJ2-3
D gene: NA
CDR3 DNA: TGTGCCAGCTCACGGGATAGGGGGATCGTACTTAAGGATACGCAGTATTTT
CDR3 protein: CASSRDRGIVLKDTQYF

clone size: many
V gene: TRBV3-1
CDR3 length: 17
J gene: TRBJ2-3
D gene: NA
CDR3 DNA: TGTGCCAGCAGCCAATTAGACAGCTTAACTAGCACAGATACGCAGTATTTT
CDR3 protein: CASSQLDSLTSTDTQYF

clone size: many
V gene: TRBV5-1
CDR3 length: 12
J gene: TRBJ2-3
D gene: NA
CDR3 DNA: TGCGCCAGCAGCCCGGATTATGATACGCAGTATTTT
CDR3 protein: CASSPDYDTQYF

clone size: few
V gene: TRBV10-3
CDR3 length: 15
J gene: TRBJ2-7
D gene: TRBD2
CDR3 DNA: TGTGCCATCAGTGAAGGATCGGGAGGGGCCGCCGAGCAGTACTTC
CDR3 protein: CAISEGSGGAAEQYF

clone size: NA
V gene: TRBV11-3
CDR3 length: 18
J gene: TRBJ1-2
D gene: TRBD1
CDR3 DNA: TGTGCCAGCAGCTCCCTTTACCCGGGACAGGGTATGAACGATGGCTACACCTTC
CDR3 protein: CASSSLYPGQGMNDGYTF

clone size: few
V gene: TRBV11-2
CDR3 length: 16
J gene: TRBJ1-6
D gene: NA
CDR3 DNA: TGTGCCAGCAGCTTAGAAGGAGGACGCCGGAATTCACCCCTCCACTTT
CDR3 protein: CASSLEGGRRNSPLHF

clone size: NA
V gene: TRBV2
CDR3 length: 13
J gene: TRBJ2-4
D gene: NA
CDR3 DNA: TGTGCCAGCAGTGAACGAAGGACAGCACTTCAGTACTTC
CDR3 protein: CASSERRTALQYF

clone size: few
V gene: TRBV4-3
CDR3 length: 14
J gene: TRBJ1-1
D gene: NA
CDR3 DNA: TGCGCCAGCAGCCAAGTTAGTCGGCAGGCGAAAGCTTTCTTT
CDR3 protein: CASSQVSRQAKAFF

clone size: many
V gene: TRBV20-1
CDR3 length: 14
J gene: TRBJ2-5
D gene: NA
CDR3 DNA: TGCAGTGCTAGAGATCGAATTGGGGGAGAGACCCAGTACTTC
CDR3 protein: CSARDRIGGETQYF

clone size: many
V gene: TRBV6-2/TRBV6-3
CDR3 length: 14
J gene: TRBJ2-5
D gene: TRBD1
CDR3 DNA: TGTGCCAGCAGATCGGGGGGACAGGGAGAGACCCAGTACTTC
CDR3 protein: CASRSGGQGETQYF

clone size: few
V gene: TRBV18
CDR3 length: 14
J gene: TRBJ2-1
D gene: NA
CDR3 DNA: TGTGCCAGCTCACCACGGGGAACCTACAATGAGCAGTTCTTC
CDR3 protein: CASSPRGTYNEQFF